This T cell receptor beta chain is drawn from a study of shared clonotypes between healthy human individuals. Study overall: There were three CD4 naive, three CD4 memory, two CD8 naive and one CD8 memory plates per donor.

Libraries were prepared by immunoSEQ multiplex PCR; TCRdb keeps only in-frame clonotypes and omits some of them. The profile shows about 1.1 million clones, around 78% of them singletons. Details on this clone: Its matching antigen is unknown.

General study results and limits: The study's rarefaction showed incomplete sorted-subset sequencing despite large depth. Roughly 5% of naive CD4 clonotypes were shared across a few donors.

Naive CD45RA+ and memory CD45RA-negative subsets were split from CD4+ cells. Sequencing used memory CD4+ T cells from PBMCs. Stated subset: CD45RA-negative fraction. The clonotype originates from a man aged 18 to 29 in good health. Some clones in this sample may be carry-over from other donors' samples.

CDR3 in amino acids: CASSPDRGHGYTF. The CDR3, as DNA: TGTGCCAGCAGCCCGGACAGGGGGCATGGCTACACCTTC. This chain links TRBV7-3 with TRBJ1-2; TRBD1 matches at 11 bases. Germline V gene lookup returns CDR1 SGHTA and CDR2 FQGTGA. This CDR3 is 13 amino acids long. The J segment lost 6 bases and the V segment lost 5 bases, leaving 2 bases of the junction unmatched. The full variable domain, completed using reference TRBV7-3 and TRBJ1-2, is GAGVSQTPSNKVTEKGKYVELRCDPISGHTALYWYRQSLGQGPEFLIYFQGTGAADDSGLPNDRFFAVRPEGSVSTLKIQRTERGDSAVYLCASSPDRGHGYTFGSGTRLTVV.